Shown below are 14 T cell receptor beta chains from a single sample sequenced in a study of blood T cell repertoires in COVID-19. Measured with immunoSEQ multiplex PCR; TCRdb has only the in-frame clones, and not every one. The table lists some 200,000 clones, 70% to 90% of them singletons. The sequenced sample was peripheral blood. The receptor set was obtained from a woman aged 70 to 79 with COVID-19, enrolled during active disease.

V gene TRBV5-6 combines with J gene TRBJ2-5; D is perhaps TRBD2 (5 bases). V was clipped by 4 bases and J by 1 base, with 17 bases between them. This CDR3 contains 16 residues. Germline values: CDR1 SGHDT, CDR2 YYEEEE. In DNA, the CDR3 is TGTGCCAGCAGCCCCGGGGTGGCAATTTCCCAAGAGACCCAGTACTTC. It specifies CASSPGVAISQETQYF.

For the CDR3, the DNA is TGTGCCAGCAGTTCGGACAGGGGGACGAGCAATCAGCCCCAGCATTTT. This sequence encodes CASSSDRGTSNQPQHF. The chain joins TRBV6-5 to TRBJ1-5, with TRBD1 identical over 10 bases. Germline values: CDR1 MNHEY, CDR2 SVGAGI. V was clipped by 4 bases and J by 1 base; unmatched bases: 4. This CDR3 is built from 16 residues.

The rearrangement uses TRBV19 and TRBJ1-1; D ambiguous. V was trimmed by 1 base and J by 5 bases, leaving 8 bases between them. Germline assignment: CDR1 LNHDA and CDR2 SQIVND (reference sequence). The CDR3 covers 13 residues. The CDR3 DNA reads TGTGCCAGTAGTATAGGACGGCGGACTGAAGCTTTCTTT. The encoded protein is CASSIGRRTEAFF.

This clone appeared a single time. This CDR3 is CASSPGLRQNTEAFF. CDR3 in DNA: TGTGCCAGCTCACCTGGACTAAGACAGAACACTGAAGCTTTCTTT. The chain has TRBV18 and TRBJ1-1; no reliable D call. Looked up from germline, CDR1 is KGHSH and CDR2 is LQKENI. This CDR3 is built from 15 residues. V was cut by 3 bases and J by 1 base, with 12 bases left in between. Filled out from reference TRBV18 and TRBJ1-1, the complete variable domain reads NAGVMQNPRHLVRRRGQEARLRCSPMKGHSHVYWYRQLPEEGLKFMVYLQKENIIDESGMPKERFSAEFPKEGPSILRIQQVVRGDSAAYFCASSPGLRQNTEAFFGQGTRLTVV.

The rearrangement links TRBV9 to TRBJ1-1; 7 nucleotides agree with TRBD1. Germline CDR1 and CDR2: SGDLS and YYNGEE. J lost 0 bases, V lost 3 bases, and 20 bases had no gene match. The CDR3 spans 20 residues. The CDR3 here is CASSARPHYDRASVNTEAFF. DNA for the CDR3: TGTGCCAGCAGCGCGAGGCCCCACTACGACAGGGCGAGCGTGAACACTGAAGCTTTCTTT.

The chain employs TRBV5-6 and TRBJ1-3; 7 positions agree with TRBD1. The CDR3 spans 13 residues. CDR1 SGHDT and CDR2 YYEEEE come from the germline V gene. V lost 2 bases, J lost 8 bases, and 4 bases stayed unmatched. CDR3 amino acids: CASSLNRGDTIYF. DNA of the CDR3: TGTGCCAGCAGCTTAAACAGGGGAGACACCATATATTTT.

CDR3 protein: CASITYRGMNTEAFF. CDR3 DNA: TGTGCCAGTATCACCTACAGGGGCATGAACACTGAAGCTTTCTTT. The chain recombines TRBV19 with TRBJ1-1, with 7 bases aligning to TRBD1. The CDR3 has 15 residues. Germline lookup yields CDR1 LNHDA and CDR2 SQIVND (reference sequence). V shed 7 bases and J 0 bases; nucleotides not matched to a gene: 8.

This rearrangement joins TRBV13 to TRBJ1-5, with 7 bases aligning to TRBD1. Germline-derived CDR1 and CDR2 are PRHDT and FYEKMQ (reference sequence). The CDR3 has 14 amino acids. The J segment lost 5 bases and the V segment lost 5 bases, leaving 6 bases of the junction unmatched. The DNA for the CDR3 is TGTGCCAGCAGCGAGACGACAGGGCATCAGCCCCAGCATTTT. Its translation is CASSETTGHQPQHF.

The V gene is TRBV15, the J gene TRBJ2-5, with D hard to call. Trimming removed 1 base from V and 5 bases from J, with 14 bases in between. Per the germline V gene, CDR1 is LNHNV and CDR2 is YYDKDF (reference sequence). The CDR3 consists of 15 residues. The CDR3 sequence is CATSRVYGEWETQYF. The DNA of the CDR3 is TGTGCCACCAGCAGAGTGTATGGAGAATGGGAGACCCAGTACTTC.

DNA of the CDR3: TGTGCCAGCAGTTTCGCGGAAGGGGGCTACTATGGCTACACCTTC. Translated: CASSFAEGGYYGYTF. This chain links TRBV28 with TRBJ1-2; the match to TRBD1 covers 7 bases. V shed 3 bases and J 3 bases; nucleotides not matched to a gene: 7. The length of the CDR3 is 15 residues. The germline V gene has CDR1 MDHEN and CDR2 SYDVKM.

The rearrangement uses TRBV9 and TRBJ2-2; 8 bases line up with TRBD2. The junction had 18 bases not matched to a gene; V was cut back by 3 bases and J by 5 bases. CDR1 is SGDLS, CDR2 YYNGEE, per germline. This CDR3 is 19 amino acids long. CDR3 DNA sequence: TGTGCCAGCAGCGGAACTAAAGCGGGAGTCATTCGGGAGACCGGGGAGCTGTTTTTT. Its protein is CASSGTKAGVIRETGELFF.

The rearrangement joins TRBV7-2 to TRBJ1-6, with TRBD1 identical over 7 bases. Germline values: CDR1 SGHTA, CDR2 FQGNSA. The CDR3 runs to 16 residues. Losses at the gene ends were 2 bases for V and 9 bases for J; bases not matched to a gene: 10. The CDR3, as DNA: TGTGCCAGCAGCTTATATACAGGGGTACCCGTTTCACCCCTCCACTTT. It encodes CASSLYTGVPVSPLHF.

The rearrangement links TRBV27 to TRBJ1-5; 8 bases match TRBD1. The CDR3 loop spans 16 amino acids. CDR1 is MNHEY and CDR2 is SMNVEV in the germline V gene (reference sequence). V lost 6 bases to trimming and J lost 6 bases; unmatched junction nucleotides: 13. In DNA, the CDR3 is TGTGCCAGCAGCCGATACGGACAGGGTGATAGTCAGCCCCAGCATTTT. Its translation is CASSRYGQGDSQPQHF.

This sequence joins TRBV7-3 and TRBJ2-1; TRBD2 agrees at 8 bases. V lost 1 base, J lost 5 bases, and 10 bases stayed unmatched. Germline V gene data show CDR1 as SGHTA and CDR2 as FQGTGA. The CDR3 loop spans 17 amino acids. DNA of the CDR3: TGTGCCAGCAGCTTAATTGGCCCCACTAGCGGCCACAATGAGCAGTTCTTC. Residues: CASSLIGPTSGHNEQFF. Variable domain in full (rest from reference TRBV7-3 and TRBJ2-1): GAGVSQTPSNKVTEKGKYVELRCDPISGHTALYWYRQSLGQGPEFLIYFQGTGAADDSGLPNDRFFAVRPEGSVSTLKIQRTERGDSAVYLCASSLIGPTSGHNEQFFGPGTRLTVL.